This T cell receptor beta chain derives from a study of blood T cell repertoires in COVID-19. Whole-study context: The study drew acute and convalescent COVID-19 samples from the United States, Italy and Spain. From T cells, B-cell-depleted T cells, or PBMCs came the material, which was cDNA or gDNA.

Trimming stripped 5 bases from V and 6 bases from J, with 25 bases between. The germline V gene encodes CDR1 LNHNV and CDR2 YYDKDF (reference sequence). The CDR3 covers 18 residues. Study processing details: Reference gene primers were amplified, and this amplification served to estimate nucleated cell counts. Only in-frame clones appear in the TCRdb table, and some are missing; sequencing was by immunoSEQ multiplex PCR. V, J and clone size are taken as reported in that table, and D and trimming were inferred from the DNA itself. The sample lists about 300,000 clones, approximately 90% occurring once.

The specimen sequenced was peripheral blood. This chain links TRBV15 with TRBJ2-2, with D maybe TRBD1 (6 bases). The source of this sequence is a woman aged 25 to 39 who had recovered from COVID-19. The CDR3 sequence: CATSGIGGRGVIAGELFF. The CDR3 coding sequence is TGTGCCACCAGCGGGATAGGGGGTAGGGGCGTTATCGCCGGGGAGCTGTTTTTT.